A single sample gave rise to the 20 T cell receptor beta chains below, sequenced in a study of shared clonotypes between healthy human individuals. Using immunoSEQ multiplex PCR, the repertoire was profiled, and TCRdb retains in-frame clones only, with some absent. The sample holds about 2.4 million clones, 93% seen once. The sample was naive CD4+ T cells from PBMCs. Subset in this sample: CD45RA+ positively selected. Every receptor here comes from a man in his late teens or twenties in good health. Some clones in this sample may be carry-over from other donors' samples.

The chain couples TRBV7-9 to TRBJ1-2, with D unclear. The V and J ends lost 2 bases and 6 bases respectively, with 7 bases between them. The CDR3 has 12 amino acids. The germline gives CDR1 SEHNR, CDR2 FQNEAQ (reference sequence). The CDR3, as DNA: TGTGCCAGCAGCTTAAGGAAGGATGGCTACACCTTC. Protein: CASSLRKDGYTF.

The rearrangement joins TRBV6-1 to TRBJ2-3, with no clear D. V lost 7 bases and J lost 3, with 8 bases in between. This CDR3 region has 12 residues. CDR1 is MNHNS and CDR2 is SASEGT in the germline V gene. CDR3 sequence (DNA): TGTGCCAGCAATTATCCAACAGATACGCAGTATTTT. This sequence encodes CASNYPTDTQYF.

With respect to this clone: Other DNA sequences in the same sample also yield this CDR3. The chain recombines TRBV7-2 with TRBJ2-3; D not resolved. Looked up from germline, CDR1 is SGHTA and CDR2 is FQGNSA. Trimming cost V 2 bases and J 1 base, with 7 bases left between them. This CDR3 contains 14 residues. The CDR3 protein is CASSLQRGTDTQYF. The CDR3 region has the DNA TGTGCCAGCAGCTTACAACGAGGCACAGATACGCAGTATTTT.

The rearrangement links TRBV18 to TRBJ2-6; 14 bases are a match to TRBD2. The trim removed 4 bases at V and 0 bases at J, leaving 8 bases unmatched. CDR3 length: 20 amino acids. Germline V CDR1 and CDR2: KGHSH, LQKENI. CDR3 residues: CASSLLGLAGVSSGANVLTF. Here the CDR3 DNA reads TGTGCCAGCTCACTCTTGGGACTAGCGGGAGTTTCCTCTGGGGCCAACGTCCTGACTTTC.

CDR3 nucleotide sequence: TGTGCCAGCAGCTTACGACAAATAAACACAGATACGCAGTATTTT. Protein sequence: CASSLRQINTDTQYF. The chain combines TRBV7-8 with TRBJ2-3; D call uncertain. From germline, CDR1 is SGHVS and CDR2 FQNEAQ. The CDR3 contains 15 residues. Trimming shortened V by 2 bases and J by 2 bases, and 11 bases separated the two germline ends.

This chain connects TRBV19 to TRBJ1-5, with 7 bases that match TRBD1. From germline, CDR1 is LNHDA and CDR2 SQIVND (reference sequence). This CDR3 spans 13 amino acids. Trimming cost V 7 bases and J 9 bases; bases outside gene matches: 9. CDR3 DNA sequence: TGTGCCAGTAAAACAGGGGCCCGAGGGCCCCAGCATTTT. Translated: CASKTGARGPQHF.

This clone was detected a few times. This chain links TRBV21-1 with TRBJ1-1. TRBV21-1 is a known pseudogene. CDR3 length equals 13 residues. In nucleotides, the CDR3 is TGTGCCAGCAGCGAGGGAGGTCGGACTGAAGCTTTCTTT. It encodes CASSEGGRTEAFF.

A word on this clone: At the DNA level, this CDR3 is encoded by other sequences in the same sample as well. The chain has TRBV28 and TRBJ1-1; D call uncertain. V was shortened by 6 bases and J by 3 bases, with 8 bases between the two germline ends. The CDR3 extends over 12 amino acids. From germline, CDR1 is MDHEN and CDR2 SYDVKM. As DNA, the CDR3 is TGTGCCAGCAGCTTGAGGTACACTGAAGCTTTCTTT. Encoded protein: CASSLRYTEAFF.

The chain recombines TRBV9 with TRBJ2-7, with 9 bases aligning to TRBD2. From germline, CDR1 is SGDLS and CDR2 YYNGEE. The CDR3 is 18 amino acids. V lost 0 bases to trimming and J lost 0 bases; unmatched junction nucleotides: 10. Here the CDR3 DNA reads TGTGCCAGCAGCGTAGGCGGTAGCGGGAGTTCCCTCTCCTACGAGCAGTACTTC. It encodes CASSVGGSGSSLSYEQYF.

The DNA of the CDR3 is TGTGCCAGCAGCTTGGGTACTTCGGCTAGCGGGATCGGGGAGCAGTTCTTC. Translated, it gives CASSLGTSASGIGEQFF. The V gene is TRBV5-4, the J gene TRBJ2-1, with 9 bases aligning to TRBD2. Trimming removed 0 bases from V and 10 bases from J; junction bases left unmatched: 14. The CDR3 loop spans 17 amino acids. The germline V gene has CDR1 SGHNT and CDR2 YYREEE (reference sequence).

The V and J genes are TRBV9 and TRBJ2-5; D call uncertain. The CDR3 covers 16 residues. Per germline, CDR1 SGDLS and CDR2 YYNGEE. V lost 0 bases, J lost 5 bases, and 17 bases lay in between. This chain's CDR3 is CASSVGMALPGETQYF. For the CDR3, the DNA is TGTGCCAGCAGCGTAGGAATGGCGTTGCCTGGGGAGACCCAGTACTTC.

This clone was picked up one time. V and J are TRBV2 and TRBJ2-4; D is unclear. Deletions cut 9 bases from V and 0 bases from J, with 15 bases between. The CDR3 is made up of 15 amino acids. Germline V lookup: CDR1 SNHLY, CDR2 FYNNEI. The CDR3 here is CASRPFSLAKNIQYF. In nucleotides, the CDR3 is TGTGCCAGTAGACCGTTTTCTTTAGCCAAAAACATTCAGTACTTC.

CDR3 in amino acids: CASSEAGGEQFF. CDR3 nucleotide sequence: TGTGCCAGCAGTGAAGCAGGGGGCGAGCAGTTCTTC. The gene calls are TRBV6-1 and TRBJ2-1, with 7 bases lining up with TRBD1. Germline CDR1 MNHNS, CDR2 SASEGT. The CDR3 is 12 residues long. Trimming removed 0 bases from V and 10 bases from J; junction bases left unmatched: 0.

The V gene is TRBV28, the J gene TRBJ1-5; D not resolved. V lost 6 bases, J lost 2 bases, and 20 bases lay in between. Germline values: CDR1 MDHEN, CDR2 SYDVKM. The CDR3 totals 17 residues. In nucleotides, the CDR3 is TGTGCCAGCAGCCCTAGTGAGGGATCGGGAGGCAATCAGCCCCAGCATTTT. The encoded protein is CASSPSEGSGGNQPQHF.

The genes are TRBV29-1 and TRBJ2-7; the D gene is possibly TRBD2 (5 bases). The length of the CDR3 is 12 residues. With 7 bases removed from V and 0 bases from J, the gap between germline ends came to 10 bases. Germline loops: CDR1 SQVTM, CDR2 ANQGSEA. Here the CDR3 DNA reads TGCAGCGCGACTACCATCTCCTACGAGCAGTACTTC. This translates into CSATTISYEQYF.

This clone appeared a few times. This chain connects TRBV28 to TRBJ1-2; D is unclear. The CDR3 is 8 amino acids. CDR1 is MDHEN, CDR2 SYDVKM, per germline. The germline V and J ends were trimmed by 9 bases and 11 bases, with 7 bases remaining between them. CDR3 DNA sequence: TGTGCCAGGACCGCATACACCTTC. Its translation is CARTAYTF.

This chain uses TRBV4-1 with TRBJ2-2; 9 nucleotides line up with TRBD2. In germline, CDR1 is MGHRA, CDR2 YSYEKL. Trimming took 1 base from V and 1 from J; bases not matched to a gene: 4. The CDR3 contains 17 residues. CDR3 in amino acids: CASSQVLAGMNTGELFF. The CDR3 nucleotides read TGCGCCAGCAGCCAAGTTCTAGCGGGGATGAACACCGGGGAGCTGTTTTTT.

The rearrangement uses TRBV2 and TRBJ2-5, with unresolved D. Germline values: CDR1 SNHLY, CDR2 FYNNEI. The germline V and J ends were trimmed by 5 bases and 4 bases, with 8 bases remaining between them. The CDR3 runs to 12 residues. The CDR3 protein is CASSYNGETQYF. The CDR3 bases are TGTGCCAGCAGTTACAATGGAGAGACCCAGTACTTC.

V gene TRBV5-1 combines with J gene TRBJ1-2, with TRBD1 identical over 11 bases. Germline-derived CDR1 and CDR2 are SGHRS and YFSETQ. This CDR3 is built from 16 residues. V was pared by 4 bases and J by 4 bases, with 9 bases of the junction left unmatched. The CDR3 DNA reads as TGCGCCAGCAGCCCCAAAACCGGGACAGGGGGCTATGGCTACACCTTC. This codes for CASSPKTGTGGYGYTF. Together with reference TRBV5-1 and TRBJ1-2, the CDR3 gives the full variable domain: KAGVTQTPRYLIKTRGQQVTLSCSPISGHRSVSWYQQTPGQGLQFLFEYFSETQRNKGNFPGRFSGRQFSNSRSEMNVSTLELGDSALYLCASSPKTGTGGYGYTFGSGTRLTVV.

The table lists this clone with a count of one. This sequence joins TRBV7-2 and TRBJ1-2; 9 bases fit TRBD1. The V gene end was trimmed by 5 bases and the J gene end by 8 bases; junction bases not matched to a gene: 9. Germline CDR1 reads SGHTA; CDR2 reads FQGNSA. The CDR3 runs 14 residues. The CDR3 sequence is CASSGRLGQGGYTF. CDR3 coding DNA: TGTGCCAGCAGCGGAAGGCTAGGACAGGGGGGCTACACCTTC.